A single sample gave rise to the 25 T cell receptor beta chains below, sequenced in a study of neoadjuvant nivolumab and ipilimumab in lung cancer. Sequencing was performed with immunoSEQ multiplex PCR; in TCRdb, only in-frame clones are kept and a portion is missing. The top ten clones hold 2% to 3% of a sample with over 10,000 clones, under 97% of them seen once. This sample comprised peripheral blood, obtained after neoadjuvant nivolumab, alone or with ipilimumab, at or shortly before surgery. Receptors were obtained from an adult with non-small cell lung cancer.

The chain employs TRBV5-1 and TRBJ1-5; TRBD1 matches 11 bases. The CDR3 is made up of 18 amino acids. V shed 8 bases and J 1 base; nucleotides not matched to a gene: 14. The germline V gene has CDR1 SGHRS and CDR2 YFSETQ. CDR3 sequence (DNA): TGCGCCAGTCAAACGGACAGGGGGCGAGACGGGAGCAATCAGCCCCAGCATTTT. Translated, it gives CASQTDRGRDGSNQPQHF.

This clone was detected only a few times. The CDR3, as DNA: TGTGCCTGGAGTGTACATGTAGGGGGCACTGAAGCTTTCTTT. Its protein is CAWSVHVGGTEAFF. The V and J genes are TRBV30 and TRBJ1-1, with D perhaps TRBD1 (6 bases). The germline V gene has CDR1 GTSNPN and CDR2 SVGIG (reference sequence). CDR3 length equals 14 residues. Trimming removed 0 bases at V and 4 bases at J, with 12 bases between.

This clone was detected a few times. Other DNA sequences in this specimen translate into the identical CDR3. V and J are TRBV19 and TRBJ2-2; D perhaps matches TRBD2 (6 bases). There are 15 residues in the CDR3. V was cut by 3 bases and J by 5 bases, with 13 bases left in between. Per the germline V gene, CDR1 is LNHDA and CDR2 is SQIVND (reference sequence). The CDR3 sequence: CASSIGGVGTGELFF. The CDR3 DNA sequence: TGTGCCAGTAGTATTGGAGGGGTGGGAACCGGGGAGCTGTTTTTT.

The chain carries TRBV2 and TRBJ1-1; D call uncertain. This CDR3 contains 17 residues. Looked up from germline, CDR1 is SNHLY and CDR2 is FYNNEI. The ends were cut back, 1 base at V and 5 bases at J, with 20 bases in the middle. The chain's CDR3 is CASSEGRTPASRTEAFF. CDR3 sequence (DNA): TGTGCCAGCAGTGAAGGGAGGACTCCGGCCTCTAGGACTGAAGCTTTCTTT.

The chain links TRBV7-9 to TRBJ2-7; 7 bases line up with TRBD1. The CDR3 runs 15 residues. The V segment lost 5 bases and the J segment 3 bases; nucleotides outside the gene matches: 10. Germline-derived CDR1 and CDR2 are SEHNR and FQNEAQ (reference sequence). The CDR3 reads CASSPAGTVVYEQYF. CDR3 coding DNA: TGTGCCAGCAGCCCAGCCGGGACAGTCGTCTACGAGCAGTACTTC.

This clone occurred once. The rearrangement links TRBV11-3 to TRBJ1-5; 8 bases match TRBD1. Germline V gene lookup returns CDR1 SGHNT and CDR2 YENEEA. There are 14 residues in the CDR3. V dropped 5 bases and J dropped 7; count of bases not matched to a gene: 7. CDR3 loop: CASSLRTGSQPQHF. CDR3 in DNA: TGTGCCAGCAGCCTCAGGACAGGGAGCCAGCCCCAGCATTTT.

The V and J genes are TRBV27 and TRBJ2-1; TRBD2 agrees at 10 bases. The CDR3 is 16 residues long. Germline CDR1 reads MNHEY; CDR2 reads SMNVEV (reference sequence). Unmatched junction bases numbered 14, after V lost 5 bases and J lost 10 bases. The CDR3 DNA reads TGTGCCAGCAGTCCAAGGAGGCTAGCGGGAGTGGGGGAGCAGTTCTTC. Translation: CASSPRRLAGVGEQFF.

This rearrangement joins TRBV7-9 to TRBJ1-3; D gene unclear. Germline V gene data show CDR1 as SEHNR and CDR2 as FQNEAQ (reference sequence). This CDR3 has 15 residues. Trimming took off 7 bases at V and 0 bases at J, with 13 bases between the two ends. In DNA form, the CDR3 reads TGTGCCAGCAAGTCAATGGATTTCTCTGGAAACACCATATATTTT. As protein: CASKSMDFSGNTIYF.

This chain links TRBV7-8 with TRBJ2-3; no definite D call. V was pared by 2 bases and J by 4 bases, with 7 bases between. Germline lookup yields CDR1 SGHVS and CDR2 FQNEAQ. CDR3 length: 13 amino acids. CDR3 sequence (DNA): TGTGCCAGCAGCTTAACCTTGGCAGATACGCAGTATTTT. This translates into CASSLTLADTQYF.

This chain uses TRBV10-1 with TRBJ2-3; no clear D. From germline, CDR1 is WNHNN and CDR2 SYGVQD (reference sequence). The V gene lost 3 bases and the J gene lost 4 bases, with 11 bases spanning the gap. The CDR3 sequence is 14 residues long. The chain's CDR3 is CASSEGQSADTQYF. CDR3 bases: TGCGCCAGCAGTGAAGGTCAGTCGGCAGATACGCAGTATTTT.

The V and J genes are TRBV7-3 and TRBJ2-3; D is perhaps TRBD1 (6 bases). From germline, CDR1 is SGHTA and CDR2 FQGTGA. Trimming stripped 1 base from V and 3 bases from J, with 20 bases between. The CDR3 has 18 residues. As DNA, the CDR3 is TGTGCCAGCAGCTTAAATCCTCCGCTAGGGGGAAAGACAGATACGCAGTATTTT. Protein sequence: CASSLNPPLGGKTDTQYF.

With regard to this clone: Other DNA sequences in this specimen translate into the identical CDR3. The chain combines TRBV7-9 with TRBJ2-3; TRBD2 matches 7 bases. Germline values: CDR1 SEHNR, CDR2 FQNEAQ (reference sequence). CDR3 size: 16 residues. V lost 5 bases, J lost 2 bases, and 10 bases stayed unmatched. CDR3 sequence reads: CASSLDRDYLTDTQYF. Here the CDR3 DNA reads TGTGCCAGCAGCCTGGACCGGGACTATCTCACAGATACGCAGTATTTT.

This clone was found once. This chain's CDR3 is CASSLVREAKNIQYF. CDR3 nucleotides: TGTGCCAGCAGCTTGGTTAGGGAGGCCAAAAACATTCAGTACTTC. The J gene is TRBJ2-4, the V gene TRBV5-6, with a weak D call TRBD2 (5 bases). Germline lookup yields CDR1 SGHDT and CDR2 YYEEEE. Trimming took 0 bases from V and 1 from J, leaving 8 bases between them. The CDR3 contains 15 residues.

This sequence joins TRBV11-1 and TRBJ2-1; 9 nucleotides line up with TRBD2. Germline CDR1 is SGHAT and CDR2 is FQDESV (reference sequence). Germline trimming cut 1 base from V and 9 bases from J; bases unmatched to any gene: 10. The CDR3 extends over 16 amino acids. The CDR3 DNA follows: TGTGCCAGCAGCTTAGTAGTAGCGGGAGAGGGCGTTGAGCAGTTCTTC. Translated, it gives CASSLVVAGEGVEQFF.

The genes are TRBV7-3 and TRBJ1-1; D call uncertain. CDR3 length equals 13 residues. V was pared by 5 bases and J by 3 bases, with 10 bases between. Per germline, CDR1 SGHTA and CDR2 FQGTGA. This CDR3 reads CASSGDRDTEAFF. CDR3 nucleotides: TGTGCCAGCAGCGGCGATAGGGACACTGAAGCTTTCTTT.

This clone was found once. Written as DNA, the CDR3 is TGCAGCGTCTCCATGGGGTCAGATACGCAGTATTTT. Its translation is CSVSMGSDTQYF. The chain couples TRBV29-1 to TRBJ2-3; D remains unclear. In germline, CDR1 is SQVTM, CDR2 ANQGSEA. The ends were cut back, 6 bases at V and 4 bases at J, with 11 bases in the middle. The CDR3 spans 12 residues.

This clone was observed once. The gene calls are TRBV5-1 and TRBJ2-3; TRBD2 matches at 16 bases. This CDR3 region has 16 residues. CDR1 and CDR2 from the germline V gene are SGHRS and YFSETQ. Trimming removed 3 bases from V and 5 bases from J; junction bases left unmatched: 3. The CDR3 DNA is TGCGCCAGCAGCTCGGGACTAGCGGGAGGGATAGATACGCAGTATTTT. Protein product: CASSSGLAGGIDTQYF.

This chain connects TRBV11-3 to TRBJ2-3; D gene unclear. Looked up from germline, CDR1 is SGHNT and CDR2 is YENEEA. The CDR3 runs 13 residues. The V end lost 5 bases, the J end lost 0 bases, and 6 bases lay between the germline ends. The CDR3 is CASSVGSTDTQYF. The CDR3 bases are TGTGCCAGCAGCGTAGGGAGCACAGATACGCAGTATTTT.

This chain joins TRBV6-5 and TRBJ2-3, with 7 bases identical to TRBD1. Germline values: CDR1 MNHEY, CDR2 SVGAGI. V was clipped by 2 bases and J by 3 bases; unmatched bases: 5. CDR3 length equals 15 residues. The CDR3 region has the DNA TGTGCCAGCAGTTACCAAGACAGGGTAACAGATACGCAGTATTTT. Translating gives CASSYQDRVTDTQYF.

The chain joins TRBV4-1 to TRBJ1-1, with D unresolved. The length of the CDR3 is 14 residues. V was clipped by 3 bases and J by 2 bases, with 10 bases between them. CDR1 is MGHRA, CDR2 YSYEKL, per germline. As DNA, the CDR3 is TGCGCCAGCAGCCAGTTTACAGTTAACACTGAAGCTTTCTTT. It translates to CASSQFTVNTEAFF.

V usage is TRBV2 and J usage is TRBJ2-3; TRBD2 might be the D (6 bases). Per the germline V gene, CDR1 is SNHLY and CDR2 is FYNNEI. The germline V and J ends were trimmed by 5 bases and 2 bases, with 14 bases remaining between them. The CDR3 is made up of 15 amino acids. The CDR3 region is CASSPRGTPTDTQYF. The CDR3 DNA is TGTGCCAGCAGTCCCCGCGGGACTCCCACAGATACGCAGTATTTT.

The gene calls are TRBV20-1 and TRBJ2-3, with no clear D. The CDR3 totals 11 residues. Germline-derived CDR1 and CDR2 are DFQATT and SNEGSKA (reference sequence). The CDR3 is CREAKTDTQYF. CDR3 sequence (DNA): TGCAGGGAAGCAAAGACAGATACGCAGTATTTT.

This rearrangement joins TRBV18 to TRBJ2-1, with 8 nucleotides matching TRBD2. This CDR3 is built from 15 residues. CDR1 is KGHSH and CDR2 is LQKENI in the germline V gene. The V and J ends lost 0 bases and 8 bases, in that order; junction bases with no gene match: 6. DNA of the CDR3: TGTGCCAGCTCACCACCTAGCGGGATAGCGGATGAGCAGTTCTTC. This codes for CASSPPSGIADEQFF.

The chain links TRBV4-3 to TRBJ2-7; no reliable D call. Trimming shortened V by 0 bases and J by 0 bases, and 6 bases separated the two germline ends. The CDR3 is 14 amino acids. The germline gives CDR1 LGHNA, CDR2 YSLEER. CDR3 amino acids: CASSQDSRSYEQYF. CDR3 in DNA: TGCGCCAGCAGCCAAGATAGCCGCTCCTACGAGCAGTACTTC.

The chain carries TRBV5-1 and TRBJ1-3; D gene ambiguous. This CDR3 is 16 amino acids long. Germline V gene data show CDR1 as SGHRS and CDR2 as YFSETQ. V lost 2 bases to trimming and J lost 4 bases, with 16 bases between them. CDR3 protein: CASSFGSITLGNTIYF. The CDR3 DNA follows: TGCGCCAGCAGCTTCGGCAGCATTACGTTAGGAAACACCATATATTTT.